The rows below give T cell receptor beta chains drawn from one sample of a study of blood T cell repertoires in COVID-19. Measured with immunoSEQ multiplex PCR; TCRdb has only the in-frame clones, and not every one. The sample has roughly 98,000 clones, approximately 92% seen once. The sample consisted of peripheral blood. The receptors originated from a woman aged 55-69 years with active COVID-19. Both conserved end residues are part of each CDR3. Fields, in order: J gene, V gene, CDR3 protein.

TRBJ2-5	TRBV18	CASSPMGTEETQYF
TRBJ2-2	TRBV30	CAWSLGGGPGELFF
TRBJ1-1	TRBV28	CASSFGDRGFKTEAFF
TRBJ2-1	TRBV5-1	CASSPQGPYNEQFF
TRBJ2-7	TRBV5-1	CASSVDTNPHYEQYF
TRBJ1-5	TRBV28	CASSLAGTAEFQPQHF
TRBJ1-6	TRBV6-5	CASSYSDFGGSPLHF
TRBJ2-7	TRBV5-5	CASSERTGAVYEQYF
TRBJ1-5	TRBV6-2/TRBV6-3	CASSPGSREGQPQHF
TRBJ2-3	TRBV13	CASSFQGRGSTDTQYF
TRBJ2-1	TRBV5-4	CASSRYRPSGRAYNEQFF
TRBJ1-5	TRBV28	CASSLTTAVSNQPQHF
TRBJ1-2	TRBV11-3	CASSPRTGYGYTF
TRBJ2-7	TRBV7-3	CASSLVSGGDYEQYF
TRBJ2-7	TRBV5-4	CASSFDNGRDSEQYF
TRBJ1-1	TRBV29-1	CSVSGQPNTEAFF
TRBJ1-1	TRBV7-9	CASSSQRTGAPEAFF
TRBJ2-7	TRBV6-1	CASSEEFAYEQYF
TRBJ2-1	TRBV6-2/TRBV6-3	CASSYPDRVQFF
TRBJ2-1	TRBV7-9	CASSRPSGTYNEQFF
TRBJ2-7	TRBV7-8	CASSGDRQGLDEQYF
TRBJ2-5	TRBV4-2	CASSQDYQSGTQYF
TRBJ2-2	TRBV10-3	CAISEIRGRTGELFF
TRBJ1-4	TRBV7-9	CASSTWTGRTNEKLFF
TRBJ1-4	TRBV6-6	CASSVGTGGEKLFF
TRBJ2-3	TRBV9	CASSPGLAGGRTDTQYF
TRBJ1-3	TRBV5-1	CASSPGGTGNTIYF
TRBJ2-4	TRBV11-2	CASSLDTSQGRNIQYF
TRBJ2-1	TRBV7-9	CASRLLAGAGNEQFF
TRBJ1-5	TRBV11-2	CASSLEGHQPQHF
TRBJ2-5	TRBV5-1	CASSPPGTGVETQYF
TRBJ2-6	TRBV7-2	CASSLGGGSGANVLTF
TRBJ1-1	TRBV7-2	CASSLQGARTEAFF
TRBJ2-7	TRBV27	CASSLAAGNSYEQYF
TRBJ2-1	TRBV19	CASSIGSGRVNTEQFF
TRBJ2-1	TRBV27	CASAAGPYYNEQFF
TRBJ1-1	TRBV28	CASKGQLNTEAFF
TRBJ1-3	TRBV28	CASSPPRGYSGNTIYF
TRBJ2-2	TRBV6-5	CASIGTKNTGELFF
TRBJ1-1	TRBV6-5	CASSWELNTEAFF
TRBJ1-4	TRBV4-3	CASSQTGGPNEKLFF
TRBJ2-2	TRBV7-9	CASRSIENTGELFF
TRBJ1-1	TRBV4-1	CASSQEPAGGPSEAFF
TRBJ2-1	TRBV5-1	CASSLDPGGGEQFF
TRBJ1-2	TRBV19	CASSQDRNYGYTF
TRBJ1-6	TRBV2	CASRDSERGLSPLHF
TRBJ2-3	TRBV7-6	CASSLGSGGPYTDTQYF
TRBJ2-3	TRBV27	CASSLQGLAGSTDTQYF